This T cell receptor (beta chain) was recorded in a study of cytomegalovirus exposure and HLA in healthy donors. Study-level background: The roughly 130 validation repertoires used the same platform as the 550 to 800 first-cohort repertoires (as reported by a later analysis). Study outcomes and limitations: The investigators catalogued 150 to 200 TCR beta chains as cytomegalovirus-associated. Testing in vitro showed a few CMV-associated chains specific for CMV antigens.

Details on this clone: The antigen remains undetermined.

The repertoire was sequenced with immunoSEQ multiplex PCR; TCRdb's copy has only in-frame clones and lacks some. The data contain around 350,000 clones, 80% to 90% of them singletons. The CDR3 extends over 15 amino acids. V lost 2 bases, J lost 5 bases, and 16 bases lay in between. CDR1 is SGHTA and CDR2 is FQGNSA in the germline V gene. The sequenced material came from PBMCs. This chain joins TRBV7-2 and TRBJ2-7, with D perhaps TRBD2 (6 bases). This TCR derives from a young woman in good health and CMV-seronegative. The CDR3 loop reads CASSLRFSGADEQYF. The CDR3 bases are TGTGCCAGCAGCTTAAGATTTTCGGGAGCGGACGAGCAGTACTTC. Together with reference TRBV7-2 and TRBJ2-7, the CDR3 gives the full variable domain: GAGVSQSPSNKVTEKGKDVELRCDPISGHTALYWYRQSLGQGLEFLIYFQGNSAPDKSGLPSDRFSAERTGGSVSTLTIQRTQQEDSAVYLCASSLRFSGADEQYFGPGTRLTVT.